A selection of T cell receptor beta chains follows, all from one sample in a study of T cell changes during pregnancy in multiple sclerosis. Assay: immunoSEQ multiplex PCR; the TCRdb copy retains only in-frame clones and omits some. The repertoire has 20,000 to 25,000 clones, 86% of them found once; the top ten carry 10% to 15%. Source: CD8+ T cells from peripheral blood mononuclear cells, taken in the first trimester of pregnancy. Receptors were obtained from a female donor in good health, enrolled as a control in a pregnancy study. Both conserved end residues are part of each CDR3. Each record gives: D gene, clone size, J gene, V gene, CDR3 protein, CDR3 DNA. A D gene is named only where the DNA matches it firmly. Clone size is given for some rows only: seen once, a few or many times, or a class if the clone is expanded.

>.|.|TRBJ2-4|TRBV1
CTSSLRSGGVAKNIQYF
TGCACCAGCAGCCTCCGCAGCGGGGGCGTAGCCAAAAACATTCAGTACTTC
>.|once|TRBJ2-3|TRBV5-6
CASGGSLTDTQYF
TGTGCCAGCGGGGGCAGCCTGACAGATACGCAGTATTTT
>TRBD2|.|TRBJ2-5|TRBV7-8
CASSLPSGGSETQYF
TGTGCCAGCAGCTTACCTAGCGGGGGATCGGAGACCCAGTACTTC
>TRBD1|.|TRBJ1-2|TRBV6-5
CATSRDRIANYGYTF
TGTGCCACCTCACGGGACAGGATAGCTAACTATGGCTACACCTTC
>TRBD1|.|TRBJ1-2|TRBV27
CASSSSRKGAHGYTF
TGTGCCAGCAGTTCGTCCCGGAAGGGGGCGCATGGCTACACCTTC
>.|.|TRBJ1-1|TRBV6-5
CASSLSGVTEAFF
TGTGCCAGCAGTCTTAGCGGGGTCACTGAAGCTTTCTTT
>.|.|TRBJ2-7|TRBV19
CASTPSVGLPYEQYF
TGTGCCAGTACCCCCAGCGTGGGTCTGCCCTACGAGCAGTACTTC
>TRBD2|.|TRBJ2-3|TRBV28
CASSFGTSGTLTQYF
TGTGCCAGCAGTTTTGGGACTAGCGGGACGCTTACGCAGTATTTT
>.|.|TRBJ2-1|TRBV5-1
CASRGGFLSSYNEQFF
TGCGCCAGCAGAGGCGGCTTCTTAAGCTCCTACAATGAGCAGTTCTTC
>.|.|TRBJ2-7|TRBV4-3
CASSQDYSDYYEQYF
TGCGCCAGCAGCCAAGATTATTCAGATTACTACGAGCAGTACTTC
>TRBD1|.|TRBJ2-1|TRBV4-1
CASSLQGATYNEQFF
TGCGCCAGCAGCCTACAGGGGGCAACCTACAATGAGCAGTTCTTC
>.|once|TRBJ1-4|TRBV5-6
CASSQPGTRTEKLFF
TGTGCCAGCAGCCAGCCCGGGACAAGAACAGAAAAACTGTTTTTT
>.|.|TRBJ1-5|TRBV27
CASSDSVRNNQPQHF
TGTGCCAGCTCTGACAGTGTACGTAACAATCAGCCCCAGCATTTT
>.|.|TRBJ2-7|TRBV19
CASTAGRNYEQYF
TGTGCCAGTACCGCGGGACGGAACTACGAGCAGTACTTC
>.|.|TRBJ2-1|TRBV7-9
CASSFTTRLPEQFF
TGTGCCAGCAGCTTTACGACTAGGCTCCCCGAGCAGTTCTTC
>.|.|TRBJ2-2|TRBV15
CATSSPPRASNTGELFF
TGTGCCACCAGCAGTCCCCCCAGGGCCTCGAACACCGGGGAGCTGTTTTTT
>.|.|TRBJ1-1|TRBV29-1
CSVEQNTEAFF
TGCAGCGTTGAACAGAACACTGAAGCTTTCTTT
>TRBD1|.|TRBJ2-3|TRBV9
CASSVSGRGLADTQYF
TGTGCCAGCAGCGTATCAGGCAGGGGGCTCGCAGATACGCAGTATTTT
>TRBD1|.|TRBJ1-5|TRBV6-5
CASSSRGNQPQHF
TGTGCCAGCAGTTCCAGGGGGAATCAGCCCCAGCATTTT
>.|once|TRBJ1-1|TRBV6-5
CASSPNTDTEAFF
TGTGCCAGCAGTCCTAATACAGACACTGAAGCTTTCTTT
>.|.|TRBJ2-1|TRBV19
CASSMSHEQFF
TGTGCCAGTAGTATGAGTCATGAGCAGTTCTTC
>.|once|TRBJ2-3|TRBV13
CASSLSGGTQYF
TGTGCCAGCAGCTTATCGGGGGGCACGCAGTATTTT
>.|.|TRBJ2-7|TRBV15
CATSYGRGSEQYF
TGTGCCACCAGCTACGGGAGAGGTAGCGAGCAGTACTTC
>.|.|TRBJ2-1|TRBV18
CASSTTGYYNEQFF
TGTGCCAGCTCAACGACAGGCTACTACAATGAGCAGTTCTTC
>.|.|TRBJ1-2|TRBV29-1
CSVVNRNYGYTF
TGCAGCGTTGTGAACAGGAACTATGGCTACACCTTC
>TRBD1|.|TRBJ2-3|TRBV4-3
CASSQERTGVDTQYF
TGCGCCAGCAGCCAAGAAAGAACAGGGGTCGATACGCAGTATTTT
>.|.|TRBJ2-1|TRBV9
CASSVHDRMGNEQFF
TGTGCCAGCAGCGTACATGACAGAATGGGCAATGAGCAGTTCTTC
>TRBD2|.|TRBJ2-2|TRBV4-3
CASSQSTSGTGELFF
TGCGCCAGCAGTCAGTCGACTAGCGGGACCGGGGAGCTGTTTTTT